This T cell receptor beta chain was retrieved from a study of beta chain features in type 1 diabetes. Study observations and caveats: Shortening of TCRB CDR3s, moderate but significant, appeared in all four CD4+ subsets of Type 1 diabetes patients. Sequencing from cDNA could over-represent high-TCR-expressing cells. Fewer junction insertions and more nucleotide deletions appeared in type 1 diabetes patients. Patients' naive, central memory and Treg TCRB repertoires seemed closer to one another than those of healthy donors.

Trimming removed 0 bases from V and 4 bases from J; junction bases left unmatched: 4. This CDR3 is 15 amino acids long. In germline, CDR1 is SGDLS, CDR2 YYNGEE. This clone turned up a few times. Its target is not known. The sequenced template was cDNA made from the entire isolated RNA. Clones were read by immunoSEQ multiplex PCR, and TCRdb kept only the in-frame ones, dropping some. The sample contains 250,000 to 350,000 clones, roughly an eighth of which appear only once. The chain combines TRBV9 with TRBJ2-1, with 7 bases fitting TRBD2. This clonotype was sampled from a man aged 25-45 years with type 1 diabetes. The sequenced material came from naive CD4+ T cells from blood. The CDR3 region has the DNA TGTGCCAGCAGCGTAGACGGGGGAGGGTACAATGAGCAGTTCTTC. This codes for CASSVDGGGYNEQFF. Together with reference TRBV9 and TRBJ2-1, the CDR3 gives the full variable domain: DSGVTQTPKHLITATGQRVTLRCSPRSGDLSVYWYQQSLDQGLQFLIQYYNGEERAKGNILERFSAQQFPDLHSELNLSSLELGDSALYFCASSVDGGGYNEQFFGPGTRLTVL.